This is a list of T cell receptor beta chains from one sample in a study of OX40 agonist ivuxolimab in advanced cancers. This table comes from immunoSEQ multiplex PCR, and its TCRdb copy is limited to in-frame clones, with some not included. The data contain about 52,000 clones, 80% to 95% of them seen just once; the ten biggest clones take up almost 25%. Here the sequenced sample was CD4+ or CD8+ T cells sorted from blood, taken in a trial of the OX40 agonist ivuxolimab. These TCRs come from an adult with an advanced solid tumor such as melanoma, head and neck, liver or kidney cancer. Each CDR3 is given with its conserved first and last residue. A row's size may be missing; if present it is once, few, many or a size class.

clone_size: .
v_call: TRBV28
j_call: TRBJ2-1
cdr3_aa: CASTPQGSLSSYNEQFF

clone_size: .
v_call: TRBV4-3
j_call: TRBJ2-7
cdr3_aa: CASSLGAAYEQYF

clone_size: .
v_call: TRBV9
j_call: TRBJ1-4
cdr3_aa: CASSVQYSNEKLFF

clone_size: .
v_call: TRBV4-1
j_call: TRBJ2-7
cdr3_aa: CASSQESQVRYEQYF

clone_size: once
v_call: TRBV6-5
j_call: TRBJ2-3
cdr3_aa: CASSYGGQVPDTQYF

clone_size: .
v_call: TRBV11-2
j_call: TRBJ1-1
cdr3_aa: CAVEAGTEAFF

clone_size: .
v_call: TRBV13
j_call: .
cdr3_aa: CASSSRTRLQPGYEQYF

clone_size: .
v_call: TRBV25-1
j_call: TRBJ2-7
cdr3_aa: CASSVHRGPYEQYF

clone_size: .
v_call: TRBV2
j_call: TRBJ2-7
cdr3_aa: CASSPTEPYEQYF

clone_size: medium-sized
v_call: TRBV27
j_call: TRBJ1-1
cdr3_aa: CASSDRQGASVWAEAFF

clone_size: once
v_call: TRBV7-2
j_call: TRBJ1-5
cdr3_aa: CASSQDAYQPQHF

clone_size: .
v_call: TRBV5-6
j_call: TRBJ2-2
cdr3_aa: CASSSQGGPNTGELFF

clone_size: .
v_call: TRBV9
j_call: TRBJ2-1
cdr3_aa: CASSHRLVHEQFF

clone_size: .
v_call: TRBV28
j_call: TRBJ2-1
cdr3_aa: CASSLFQGSYNEQFF

clone_size: .
v_call: TRBV4-3
j_call: TRBJ2-5
cdr3_aa: CASSQVLGRDQETQYF

clone_size: .
v_call: TRBV14
j_call: TRBJ2-1
cdr3_aa: CASSPKIGDSSYGEQFF

clone_size: .
v_call: TRBV6-5
j_call: TRBJ2-7
cdr3_aa: CASSSNTGTGGYEQYF

clone_size: once
v_call: TRBV7-9
j_call: TRBJ1-1
cdr3_aa: CASSMGLENTEAFF

clone_size: few
v_call: TRBV30
j_call: TRBJ2-1
cdr3_aa: CAWSEGLAGGPNNEQFF

clone_size: .
v_call: TRBV28
j_call: TRBJ1-4
cdr3_aa: CASRASWIEEKLFF

clone_size: .
v_call: TRBV7-9
j_call: TRBJ2-5
cdr3_aa: CASSLTWEAQETQYF

clone_size: .
v_call: TRBV9
j_call: TRBJ2-7
cdr3_aa: CASSVGSGSSYEQYF

clone_size: .
v_call: TRBV27
j_call: TRBJ2-7
cdr3_aa: CASGSGAYEQYF

clone_size: .
v_call: TRBV7-9
j_call: TRBJ2-7
cdr3_aa: CASSLEQGGGEQYF

clone_size: .
v_call: TRBV29-1
j_call: TRBJ2-5
cdr3_aa: CSVLLQDFQETQYF

clone_size: few
v_call: TRBV11-2
j_call: TRBJ1-5
cdr3_aa: CASSPGPEWNQPQHF

clone_size: few
v_call: TRBV4-3
j_call: TRBJ2-7
cdr3_aa: CASSLSGQGRTEQYF

clone_size: once
v_call: TRBV7-9
j_call: TRBJ2-7
cdr3_aa: CASSTWTVSYEQYF

clone_size: .
v_call: TRBV10-3
j_call: TRBJ2-1
cdr3_aa: CAISVNRGLDVNEQFF

clone_size: .
v_call: TRBV27
j_call: TRBJ2-1
cdr3_aa: CASSFGRVHNEQFF

clone_size: .
v_call: TRBV7-8
j_call: TRBJ2-1
cdr3_aa: CASSLEAGGPIEQFF

clone_size: .
v_call: TRBV28
j_call: TRBJ2-7
cdr3_aa: CASSFRAGETYEQYF

clone_size: .
v_call: TRBV19
j_call: TRBJ2-5
cdr3_aa: CASSAYPGGETQYF

clone_size: .
v_call: TRBV29-1
j_call: TRBJ2-1
cdr3_aa: CSVGGQEQFF

clone_size: .
v_call: TRBV29-1
j_call: TRBJ2-1
cdr3_aa: CSVEGGREFEQFF

clone_size: few
v_call: TRBV7-9
j_call: TRBJ2-7
cdr3_aa: CASSLPGSYEQYF

clone_size: .
v_call: TRBV10-3
j_call: TRBJ2-3
cdr3_aa: CAISESTSGKDTQYF

clone_size: .
v_call: TRBV7-2
j_call: TRBJ2-5
cdr3_aa: CASSLWGPQGAEETQYF

clone_size: .
v_call: TRBV7-2
j_call: TRBJ2-1
cdr3_aa: CASSVLANSYNEQFF

clone_size: .
v_call: TRBV7-6
j_call: TRBJ2-5
cdr3_aa: CASSALAGLETQYF

clone_size: .
v_call: TRBV13
j_call: TRBJ2-3
cdr3_aa: CASSSTIRGADTQYF

clone_size: .
v_call: TRBV6-4
j_call: TRBJ2-7
cdr3_aa: CASSDSRREPSYEQYF

clone_size: .
v_call: TRBV11-2
j_call: TRBJ2-7
cdr3_aa: CASNPTGALYEQYF

clone_size: .
v_call: TRBV7-9
j_call: TRBJ2-1
cdr3_aa: CASSSPHTSGSDEQFF

clone_size: .
v_call: TRBV28
j_call: TRBJ1-5
cdr3_aa: CASSLYRGNQPQHF

clone_size: .
v_call: TRBV11-2
j_call: TRBJ2-7
cdr3_aa: CASSSGGRGTHYEQYF

clone_size: .
v_call: TRBV29-1
j_call: TRBJ2-7
cdr3_aa: CSVLSGGYEQYF

clone_size: .
v_call: TRBV11-2
j_call: TRBJ2-1
cdr3_aa: CASSLGALFDEFF

clone_size: .
v_call: TRBV5-1
j_call: TRBJ2-7
cdr3_aa: CASSLNPSRLHEQYF

clone_size: .
v_call: TRBV27
j_call: TRBJ1-4
cdr3_aa: CASSFWGTREKLFF

clone_size: .
v_call: TRBV9
j_call: TRBJ2-3
cdr3_aa: CASSVARTSTDTQYF

clone_size: .
v_call: TRBV25-1
j_call: TRBJ1-3
cdr3_aa: CASSVGSGGDTIYF

clone_size: .
v_call: TRBV7-6
j_call: TRBJ2-2
cdr3_aa: CASSPGLVAGELFF